A selection of T cell receptor beta chains follows, all from one sample in a study of blood T cells in healthy people across ages. TCRdb used MiXCR to reprocess the 5' RACE reads, holding one entry per CDR3 protein. The data contain fewer than 750,000 distinct CDR3 sequences, 45% to 55% of them singletons. Sequenced: blood. The receptors shown here come from an elderly man in good health. Both conserved end residues are part of each CDR3. The D gene is left open where the match is weak. Clone size appears in some rows only: once, few, many, or a class for an expanded clone.

clone_size d_call j_call v_call cdr3_nt cdr3_aa
. . TRBJ1-2 TRBV6-5 TGTGCCTGCGGGCGGATCGGGTATGGCTACACCTTC CACGRIGYGYTF
. TRBD2 TRBJ2-4 TRBV15 TGTGCCACCAGCAGAGAAGCGGGAGGGCCCGTCAAAAACATTCAGTACTTC CATSREAGGPVKNIQYF
. . TRBJ2-2 TRBV2 TGTGCCAGCAGGGGGGGCCTGAACACCGGGGAGCTGTTTTTT CASRGGLNTGELFF
. . TRBJ2-1 TRBV4-3 TGCGCCAGCAGCCAAGATTCGTGGACGGGGGGCCACAATGAGCAGTTCTTC CASSQDSWTGGHNEQFF
few . TRBJ1-2 TRBV29-1 TGCAGCGTTGAAGGGACCGACCGAATCGGCTACACCTTC CSVEGTDRIGYTF
few . TRBJ2-7 TRBV13 TGTGCCAGCAGCCCAACACGAGGGGGCTACGAGCAGTACTTC CASSPTRGGYEQYF
. . TRBJ1-2 TRBV9 TGTGCCAGCAGCGTAGGACAACAGGGAAACTATGGCTACACCTTC CASSVGQQGNYGYTF
. . TRBJ2-3 TRBV5-5 TGTGCCAGCAGCTTAGCTGAGGGGGGGCCTGGAGATACGCAGTATTTT CASSLAEGGPGDTQYF
. TRBD1 TRBJ2-7 TRBV20-1 TGCAGTGCCCCTGATGACAGGGGGATCCACGAGCAGTACTTC CSAPDDRGIHEQYF
few TRBD2 TRBJ2-7 TRBV9 TGTGCCAGCAGCGTAGATAGCGGGAGTGGGGACGAGCAGTACTTC CASSVDSGSGDEQYF
. . TRBJ2-5 TRBV6-6 TGTGCCAGCAGGCGACCGATCCTGGGAGAGACCCAGTACTTC CASRRPILGETQYF
few TRBD2 TRBJ2-1 TRBV9 TGTGCCAGCAGCGAGCTAGCGGGCGGCGACAATGAGCAGTTCTTC CASSELAGGDNEQFF
. TRBD1 TRBJ1-1 TRBV27 TGTGCCAGCCGCACAGGGGGTCGGACTGAAGCTTTCTTT CASRTGGRTEAFF
. . TRBJ2-6 TRBV7-3 TGTGCCAGCAGCTTAACTGACTCTGGGGCCAACGTCCTGACTTTC CASSLTDSGANVLTF
. . TRBJ2-1 TRBV5-1 TGCGCCAGCAGCCCGGACAGCTTTTACAATGAGCAGTTCTTC CASSPDSFYNEQFF
few TRBD1 TRBJ2-3 TRBV27 TGTGCCAGCAGTTTAGGGGACAGGTTTGATACGCAGTATTTT CASSLGDRFDTQYF
. TRBD2 TRBJ2-1 TRBV5-4 TGTGCCAGCAGCCTTCCCGGGACTAGCGTAGACAATGAGCAGTTCTTC CASSLPGTSVDNEQFF
many TRBD2 TRBJ2-7 TRBV6-5 TGTGCCAGCAGTTACTCAAGTAGCGGGGCCCCCTACGAGCAGTACTTC CASSYSSSGAPYEQYF
. TRBD1 TRBJ2-5 TRBV28 TGTGCCACCTGGAGGACGACAGGGGTCCAGGAGCAGTACTTC CATWRTTGVQEQYF
once . TRBJ2-1 TRBV7-2 TGTGCCAGCAGCCGAAGCGGGCAGTCACCCAATGAGCAGTTCTTC CASSRSGQSPNEQFF
. TRBD1 TRBJ2-7 TRBV6-4 TGTGCCAGCAGTACAGGGGTAGGCAATGAGCAGTACTTC CASSTGVGNEQYF
few . TRBJ1-2 TRBV20-1 TGCAGTGCTAGAGATGCGGCAGGCCCATATGGCTACACCTTC CSARDAAGPYGYTF
few . TRBJ2-7 TRBV3-1 TGTGCCAGCAGCCAAGTTTTGGCAGGGTCCTACGAGCAGTACTTC CASSQVLAGSYEQYF
. . TRBJ2-1 TRBV5-4 TGTGCCAGCAGCCCTGCATCAAGCAATGAGCAGTTCTTC CASSPASSNEQFF
. . TRBJ2-3 TRBV7-3 TGTGCCAGCAGCTCGGGACGATCTAGCACAGATACGCAGTATTTT CASSSGRSSTDTQYF
. . TRBJ2-1 TRBV12-3/TRBV12-4 TGTGCCAGCATTTTATCCTTACGTGAGCAGTTCTTC CASILSLREQFF
few . TRBJ1-5 TRBV20-1 TGCAGTGCTCGACGGGGGAATAGCAATCAGCCCCAGCATTTT CSARRGNSNQPQHF
. TRBD2 TRBJ2-1 TRBV4-3 TGCGCCAGCAGCCAAGATCCGGGGGGGTCTTGGAATAAGCAGTTCTTC CASSQDPGGSWNKQFF
. TRBD1 TRBJ1-2 TRBV29-1 TGCAGCGTTGAGGAATCAAAGGGGACAGCTAATGGCTACACCTTC CSVEESKGTANGYTF
once . TRBJ2-3 TRBV7-9 TGTGCCAGCAGCTTAGATGTAACAGACAGCACAGATACGCAGTATTTT CASSLDVTDSTDTQYF
many . TRBJ1-2 TRBV6-6 TGTGCCAGCAGTTACGCGGGGGGGGCGCGAGGCTACACCTTC CASSYAGGARGYTF
many TRBD1 TRBJ2-1 TRBV29-1 TGCAGCGTTCCACAGGGGGCCTACAATGAGCAGTTCTTC CSVPQGAYNEQFF
few . TRBJ2-1 TRBV9 TGTGCCAGCAGCGTAGAGGGGACAGGGCGGGAGGGTGAGCAGTTCTTC CASSVEGTGREGEQFF
. . TRBJ1-1 TRBV29-1 TGCAGCGTTGGGGGGGGCGGGATGAACACTGAAGCTTTCTTT CSVGGGGMNTEAFF
. TRBD1 TRBJ2-3 TRBV3-1 TGTGCCAGCAGCCCGAATACACAGGGGGGCCTCACAGATACGCAGTATTTT CASSPNTQGGLTDTQYF
few TRBD1 TRBJ1-1 TRBV6-5 TGTGCCAGTACAGGGGATTCGAATGAAGCTTTCTTT CASTGDSNEAFF
. . TRBJ2-1 TRBV11-2 TGTGCCAGCAGCTTTGGGCTAGCCACCTACAATGAGCAGTTCTTC CASSFGLATYNEQFF
few . TRBJ2-7 TRBV2 TGTGCCAGCAGTGAAGGGCCGCCAGTCAACTACGAGCAGTACTTC CASSEGPPVNYEQYF
. . TRBJ2-2 TRBV19 TGTGCCAGTGGAAAGGACGGTTCCACCGGGGAGCTGTTTTTT CASGKDGSTGELFF
. . TRBJ2-5 TRBV29-1 TGCAGCGTGTCTGCGGGTCAGGGAGAGACCCAGTACTTC CSVSAGQGETQYF
few . TRBJ2-6 TRBV7-2 TGTGCCAGCAGCTTAGAGGTGGCCGGGGCCAACGTCCTGACTTTC CASSLEVAGANVLTF
. . TRBJ2-5 TRBV7-2 TGTGCCAGCAGCGTTAGTTTGCCCCAGTACTTC CASSVSLPQYF
many TRBD2 TRBJ2-1 TRBV4-1 TGCGCCAGCAGCCATGCCCCGACTAGCTTCACCTACAATGAGCAGTTCTTC CASSHAPTSFTYNEQFF
. . TRBJ2-1 TRBV4-2 TGTGCCAGCAGCCCAGGAGGGGGGTTCAGGCGGCGTCCTTCCTACAATGAGCAGTTCTTC CASSPGGGFRRRPSYNEQFF
few . TRBJ1-2 TRBV29-1 TGCAGCGTTGGAGGGACGATGGTAGATGGCTACACCTTC CSVGGTMVDGYTF
. . TRBJ2-7 TRBV20-1 TGCAGTGCTGAGACCGGGGTTACGAACTACGAGCAGTACTTC CSAETGVTNYEQYF
. . TRBJ1-5 TRBV5-6 TGTGCCAGCAGTTTTTCCAGGAGTGGCAATCAGCCCCAGCATTTT CASSFSRSGNQPQHF
. TRBD2 TRBJ2-1 TRBV11-2 TGTGCCAGCAGGCCTTTGGGGGGGTCCCTACACAATGAGCAGTTCTTC CASRPLGGSLHNEQFF
. TRBD1 TRBJ1-6 TRBV7-2 TGTGCCAGCAGCTTGGTCTTGGCAGGGGGCAATAATTCACCCCTCCACTTT CASSLVLAGGNNSPLHF
few . TRBJ1-1 TRBV7-3 TGTGCCAGCAGCTTAACTGGTCCGGGGGGCACTGAAGCTTTCTTT CASSLTGPGGTEAFF
. TRBD1 TRBJ1-2 TRBV7-2 TGTGCCAGCAGCCCTATCACAGGGGACGGCTACACCTTC CASSPITGDGYTF
. . TRBJ1-1 TRBV20-1 TGCAGTGCTAGCCCCCAAACTGAAGCTTTCTTT CSASPQTEAFF
. TRBD2 TRBJ2-7 TRBV6-1 TGTGCCAGCAGTGATAGCGGGACATATAGCCTCGAGCAGTACTTC CASSDSGTYSLEQYF
. . TRBJ2-3 TRBV29-1 TGCAGCGTCCGGACTTACACAGATACGCAGTATTTT CSVRTYTDTQYF
many . TRBJ2-1 TRBV6-5 TGTGCCAGCAGTTATCCCCTTTCGGGCGTTCAAAAGTTCTTC CASSYPLSGVQKFF
. . TRBJ1-5 TRBV10-3 TGTGCCACCAATCCCGGGGGGGCTCAGCCCCAGCATTTT CATNPGGAQPQHF
. . TRBJ2-7 TRBV20-1 TGCAGTGCTAGCTACTTCAACGGACCGGGGGAGCAGTACTTC CSASYFNGPGEQYF